This TCR beta chain originates from a study of cytomegalovirus exposure and HLA in healthy donors listed by TCRdb under 2017. For the wider study: An earlier analysis of some 500 of the donors reported 250 to 300 Gb of sequence data and 100 million to 130 million unique TCR beta sequences from around 200 million T cells. An early release covering about 600 HLA-typed donors comprised 250 to 350 gigabases of sequencing data and around 80 million unique TCR sequences. The genetic ancestry cluster associated with self-reported Caucasian donors included over 80% of the approximately 430 genotyped donors. The study aimed to test whether signatures of past pathogen exposure could be identified by cataloging public T cell receptors. The T cell repertoires of about 700 subjects were profiled by immunosequencing and related to cytomegalovirus serostatus. Along with the approximately 600-subject first cohort, a separate validation cohort of 120 different subjects was used. To predict cytomegalovirus infection status, the study combined high-throughput TCR immunosequencing, statistical association of individual TCRs with disease status, and machine learning. To study patterns of TCR occurrence, a later analysis re-analyzed previously published TCR beta repertoires from more than 550 donors and added high-resolution HLA genotyping. Rather than drawing on any new phenotypic data, the later analysis identified candidate immune exposures from TCR beta sequences and the way those sequences occurred across donors. An earlier analysis of 587 of the donors used high-throughput TCR beta sequencing to judge whether each TCR beta V gene segment behaved as functional or pseudogenic. Donor age, sex, ethnicity and CMV serostatus were compiled together with the repertoire data. A later genetic analysis used genome-wide SNP genotypes for about 60% of the roughly 700 donors, treating that subset as a discovery cohort. Every repertoire in the discovery cohort had been generated on one and the same sequencing platform. HLA typing included class I and class II loci at four-digit resolution. Typing coverage varied by locus: about 629-640 donors for A, B, C, DRB1 and DQB1; some 520 for DQA1; over 600 for DPA1; under 490 for DPB1. Roughly 5 DR-DQ haplotypes were handled as single units for association and clustering, since linkage in the cohort was strong. On average, about 200,000 unique TCR beta nucleotide sequences were sequenced per donor among 398 genotyped donors of the cohort, with 15% to 20% of those sequences being non-productive.

The library was produced with the immunoSEQ multiplex PCR assay. For the multiplex PCR, a mixture combining 60 forward primers for TCR Vbeta segments and 13 reverse primers for TCR Jbeta segments was used. Amplification of the CDR3 region of rearranged TCR beta genes was performed with a multiplex PCR assay on genomic DNA. On the Illumina HiSeq System, the amplified TCR beta libraries were sequenced as 87-base-pair reads. In the original analysis: A later analysis counted about 80 million unique TCR beta chains across the 700 or so repertoires, and approximately 11 million of these chains were shared by at least two donors. Raw reads were error-corrected and collapsed into unique sequences by a nearest-neighbor algorithm in which closely related sequences were merged to remove PCR and sequencing errors. Alignment of CDR3 sequences to IMGT reference sequences was used to assign V, D and J gene segments. For a sequence to be retained, a match of at least six nucleotides was required to both a V gene segment and a J gene segment. Rearrangements were classified as productive when the CDR3 lacked stop codons and remained in frame with V and J, and all other rearrangements were classified as non-productive. CDR3 was defined by IMGT convention, running from the second conserved V-encoded cysteine to the conserved J-encoded phenylalanine. Sequences without an unambiguous match to a single V gene segment were excluded from the earlier analysis of about 600 of the donors. In an earlier analysis of several hundred of the donors, V segments were called functional above 56.7% productive rearrangements and were called segregating when the between-donor standard deviation exceeded 5%. A statistical classification framework was built for diagnosing cytomegalovirus status from the catalog of TCR beta chain sequences. In a later analysis, TCR nucleotide sequences were compared against IMGT/GENE-DB human TR gene sequences so that V and J genes could be assigned. The TCRdist pipeline was used in a later analysis to assign CDR3 sequences and most-parsimonious VDJ recombination scenarios. In a later analysis, each TCR beta chain was defined by its CDR3 amino acid sequence together with its V-gene family, and reads without a unique V-gene family were excluded. In a later analysis, 500 to 650 highly shared, low-generation-probability nucleotide sequences were removed to address suspected cross-contamination and a sequencing artifact. A later analysis calculated a clonal expansion index for each public chain from normalized within-repertoire ranks of inferred template counts. In a later analysis, generation probabilities were computed with a VDJ recombination model fitted to out-of-frame rearrangements, and the resulting probabilities were checked against IGoR. In a later analysis, TCR-TCR, TCR-HLA and TCR-CMV co-occurrence was scored with hypergeometric tests, and a repertoire-size bias correction was applied to TCR pairs. In a later analysis, false discovery rates were estimated by permuting HLA or CMV assignments 20 times. In a later analysis, co-occurring TCRs were grouped using DBSCAN, with TCRdist sequence similarity added in when clustering inside HLA-allele-positive subsets. Repertoires with fewer than 30,000 or more than 120,000 public chains were left out of co-occurrence clustering, as were five repertoires with anomalous nucleotide sharing. TCRdb holds this immuneACCESS table with in-frame rearrangements only. Some clones are missing; in checked studies, unresolved V genes explain under half, and the rest has no known cause. The DNA was the basis for D and trimming; V, J and clone size are from that table. The sample table shows 150,000 or so clones, and over 70% are seen once. 3% to 3.5% of the sample goes to the ten largest clones.

The cohort was made up of about 610 healthy bone marrow donors. Cohort members were all nominally healthy when sampled, although unrecorded immune exposures were likely present. The donor was CMV seropositive and belonged to the group of some 290 seropositive cohort members. A peripheral blood sample was collected from each donor, and TCR beta sequencing was performed on peripheral blood mononuclear cells. The Qiagen DNeasy Blood Extraction Kit was used to extract genomic DNA from the blood cell samples. At the junction V is shortened by 0 bases and J by 2 bases, with 13 bases in between. For CDR1 and CDR2, the germline V gene lists SGDLS and YYNGEE. The CDR3 spans 16 residues, from the cysteine through the phenylalanine. The entry retains the CDR3 DNA only, 48 bases that are in frame from base 1. With respect to this clone: Its antigen target is currently unknown. Nothing much larger sits one base from this clone, and base qualities are not available.

Overall study outcomes, separate from this receptor: A later genetic analysis associated a missense DCLRE1C variant with V-gene and J-gene trimming of TCR beta chains, and an independent cohort replicated the association. The cohort was sequenced for TCR beta chains only, and without alpha or paired-chain data the features that could be detected were limited. Correlated functional status among segregating V segments might be attributable to linkage disequilibrium, but an unknown experimental factor could not be ruled out. Three of the identified cytomegalovirus-associated TCR beta chains were confirmed in vitro to be specific for cytomegalovirus antigens. Most TCR sequences were observed very rarely across donors, whereas some public TCRs were present in many individuals. A further reported finding was that TCR beta sequences accurately predicted the HLA-A and HLA-B alleles for most subjects in the first cohort. Because counts were too low, about 15 rarely observed V segments, including chromosome 9 orphons, were left out of the earlier analysis of 500 to 650 of the donors. According to the authors, the approach could potentially be generalized to other disease states and immunological phenotypes. Several of the top co-occurrence clusters appeared to be linked to parvovirus B19, influenza, CMV and Epstein-Barr virus, according to a later analysis. Immune exposure information for the cohort was limited to CMV serostatus. A group of highly shared sequence variants was considered likely to be a technical artifact of the sequencing pipeline. The study listed 150 to 200 TCR beta chains as associated with cytomegalovirus. Cytomegalovirus status was reported to be diagnosed by the classifier with high specificity and sensitivity in both the original and validation cohorts. In a later genetic analysis, fewer N-insertions in productive TCRs were reported among donors in an Asian-associated ancestry cluster than the roughly 670-donor mean. In a later analysis, around 17,000 TCR beta sequences were associated with specific HLA alleles at a false discovery rate of 0.05. A later analysis found that TCR association rates varied across HLA loci, with DRB1 alleles showing the most associated TCRs and HLA-C alleles the fewest. When HLA alleles, especially DR and DQ, strongly co-occurred, attributing TCR associations to individual alleles was difficult. Presence/absence analyses assumed roughly uniform sequencing depth across donors, an assumption that may not hold. In a later analysis, most CMV-associated TCR beta chains were found to appear HLA-restricted, with HLA associations seemingly driven largely by CMV exposure. In a later analysis, HLA-associated TCR beta chains showed more clonal expansion and lower generation probabilities than non-associated chains that were equally common. HLA typing was unavailable for some donors at each locus, so association tests used only the typed subset. The 87-base-pair reads could not distinguish some IMGT-functional V segments, including TRBV6-2 and TRBV6-3, so those segments were excluded. In an earlier analysis of 587 of the donors, most TCR beta V segments appeared in productive rearrangements about 87% or about 30% of the time, broadly matching IMGT annotations.

The sequenced material came from PBMCs. This chain is built from TRBV9 and TRBJ2-3; D gene: possibly TRBD1, on 6 matching bases. This clonotype was sampled from a woman aged 50 to 60 in good health and CMV-seropositive. The DNA reads TGTGCCAGCAGCGTAGGCGGAAAGGGACACACAGATACGCAGTATTTT. The resulting protein is CASSVGGKGHTDTQYF.